The 31 T cell receptor beta chains below were found in one sample sequenced in a study of CXCR3-negative and CXCR3-positive naive CD8 T cells. General observations from the study: Higher TRB CDR3 hydrophobicity marked CXCR3-positive naive cells relative to CXCR3-negative naive cells.

Antigen specificity for these receptors is unknown. In preparing the TRB cDNA libraries, 5' RACE with UMI labels was used. TCRdb processed the 5' RACE reads again and assigns one entry to each CDR3 protein, with no DNA. The sample's table shows about 150,000 distinct CDR3 sequences. Sequenced sample: naive CXCR3+ CD8+ T cells from blood. Subset denoted: CD45RO-CCR7+CD27+CD95- naive CD8+ T cells expressing CXCR3 (TNR3+). These receptors all stem from a human donor in good health. Some clones in this sample may be carry-over from other donors' samples.

J is TRBJ1-6 and V is TRBV12-3 or TRBV12-4; TCRdb selects TRBD1, and the lack of DNA leaves this call unchecked. CDR3 length equals 17 residues. The CDR3 loop reads CASSAQGEKGYNSPLHF.

The chain joins TRBV7-9 to TRBJ1-5; the TCRdb D gene call, TRBD1, has no DNA to confirm it. Germline V lookup: CDR1 SEHNR, CDR2 FQNEAQ (reference sequence). This CDR3 is built from 18 residues. The CDR3 protein is CASSLPGQGDFRVQPQHF. Using reference TRBV7-9 and TRBJ1-5 for the parts outside the CDR3, the full variable domain is DTGVSQNPRHKITKRGQNVTFRCDPISEHNRLYWYRQTLGQGPEFLTYFQNEAQLEKSRLLSDRFSAERPKGSFSTLEIQRTEQGDSAMYLCASSLPGQGDFRVQPQHFGDGTRLSIL.

This chain connects TRBV4-3 to TRBJ2-7; without DNA, the TCRdb call of TRBD2 cannot be checked. The CDR3 is made up of 15 amino acids. The germline V gene encodes CDR1 LGHNA and CDR2 YSLEER. CDR3 residues: CASSQVLGRLYEQYF.

The V gene is TRBV12-3 or TRBV12-4, the J gene TRBJ2-3; TCRdb's D gene call, TRBD2, goes unchecked for lack of DNA. There are 15 residues in the CDR3. Here the CDR3 reads CASRPRGGWPDTQYF.

The chain uses TRBV15 and TRBJ1-2; lacking DNA, the TRBD1 call made by TCRdb goes unchecked. This CDR3 contains 15 residues. Germline CDR1 reads LNHNV; CDR2 reads YYDKDF (reference sequence). The CDR3 protein is CATSRVTGDYYGYTF.

This rearrangement joins TRBV4-3 to TRBJ2-7; TCRdb outputs TRBD1, but without DNA this stays unchecked. CDR3 length: 18 residues. Germline lookup yields CDR1 LGHNA and CDR2 YSLEER. Here the CDR3 reads CASSQDARLGALVYEQYF.

This chain connects TRBV25-1 to TRBJ2-3; TCRdb proposes TRBD1, but this gene call is untestable without DNA. The germline CDR1 and CDR2 sequences are MGHDK and SYGVNS. This CDR3 spans 13 amino acids. This CDR3 reads CASNGQGANTQYF. Variable domain in full (rest from reference TRBV25-1 and TRBJ2-3): EADIYQTPRYLVIGTGKKITLECSQTMGHDKMYWYQQDPGMELHLIHYSYGVNSTEKGDLSSESTVSRIRTEHFPLTLESARPSHTSQYLCASNGQGANTQYFGPGTRLTVL.

The J gene is TRBJ2-3, the V gene TRBV29-1; TCRdb names TRBD2, which stays unverified in the absence of DNA. Germline V CDR1 and CDR2: SQVTM, ANQGSEA. The CDR3 covers 14 residues. CDR3 sequence reads: CSVDSSGRTDTQYF.

The CDR3 here is CASSLNLTGDGYTF. The chain carries TRBV28 and TRBJ1-2; the D call from TCRdb, TRBD1, cannot be confirmed without DNA. Germline CDR1 reads MDHEN; CDR2 reads SYDVKM. The CDR3 covers 14 residues.

This chain joins TRBV28 and TRBJ1-5. The CDR3 is 12 amino acids. In germline, CDR1 is MDHEN, CDR2 SYDVKM. The CDR3 spells CASRRSNQPQHF.

This chain links TRBV9 with TRBJ1-3. The CDR3 extends over 17 amino acids. Germline V gives CDR1 SGDLS, CDR2 YYNGEE. The CDR3 sequence is CASSLLGEVYSGNTIYF.

V gene TRBV29-1 combines with J gene TRBJ2-3. Germline V lookup: CDR1 SQVTM, CDR2 ANQGSEA. The CDR3 contains 12 residues. CDR3 region: CSVLCLTDTQYF.

V gene TRBV10-1 combines with J gene TRBJ1-2; TCRdb picks TRBD1, but there is no DNA to check that call. Germline values: CDR1 WNHNN, CDR2 SYGVQD (reference sequence). The CDR3 loop spans 15 amino acids. CDR3 sequence reads: CASSPTVGEYYGYTF.

The V gene is TRBV11-2, the J gene TRBJ2-7; TCRdb proposes TRBD1, but this gene call is untestable without DNA. CDR1 and CDR2 (germline): SGHAT, FQNNGV. The CDR3 runs to 12 residues. CDR3 in amino acids: CASSLGDGEQYF.

The rearrangement uses TRBV10-3 and TRBJ2-1. This CDR3 has 15 residues. From germline, CDR1 is ENHRY and CDR2 SYGVKD. CDR3 sequence: CAISEVARSYNEQFF.

The chain combines TRBV12-3 or TRBV12-4 with TRBJ2-7; absent DNA, TCRdb's TRBD1 call cannot be checked. CDR3 size: 14 residues. CDR3 sequence: CASTPRDKPYEQYF.

The rearrangement joins TRBV12-3 or TRBV12-4 to TRBJ1-3; as DNA is missing, the TRBD1 call by TCRdb cannot be tested. The CDR3 runs to 16 residues. The CDR3 reads CASSFGPGDSGNTIYF.

The chain combines TRBV23-1 with TRBJ1-2; TCRdb picks TRBD1, but there is no DNA to check that call. TRBV23-1 is known as an ORF, though its function is uncertain. The CDR3 totals 15 residues. CDR3 amino acids: CANQRPGRTIYGYTF.

This rearrangement joins TRBV9 to TRBJ2-7; lacking DNA, the TRBD1 call made by TCRdb goes unchecked. CDR1 and CDR2 (germline): SGDLS, YYNGEE. This CDR3 has 14 residues. The chain's CDR3 is CASSVDGGNYEHYF.

The chain recombines TRBV7-9 with TRBJ2-5; with no DNA, the TCRdb D assignment of TRBD1 cannot be verified. This CDR3 is built from 15 residues. CDR1 is SEHNR, CDR2 FQNEAQ, per germline (reference sequence). CDR3 protein: CASSFPGQGKETQYF.

The chain carries TRBV7-9 and TRBJ2-5; TCRdb returns TRBD2, unconfirmable since there is no DNA. Looked up from germline, CDR1 is SEHNR and CDR2 is FQNEAQ (reference sequence). The CDR3 runs 19 residues. The CDR3 spells CASSFLEDSSGEGQETQYF.

The V and J genes are TRBV7-3 and TRBJ2-1; no DNA is available, so the TRBD1 call from TCRdb remains unchecked. This CDR3 is 15 amino acids long. Germline V gives CDR1 SGHTA, CDR2 FQGTGA. The CDR3 protein is CASSPAQGAYNEQFF.

J is TRBJ2-3 and V is TRBV10-3; TCRdb lists TRBD1, though no DNA is available to test this call. Germline CDR1 ENHRY, CDR2 SYGVKD. CDR3 length: 16 residues. CDR3 sequence: CATLRRQVNVMDTQYF.

The chain recombines TRBV14 with TRBJ2-1. The germline V gene has CDR1 SGHDN and CDR2 FVKESK. The CDR3 is 14 amino acids. This chain's CDR3 is CASSRGPLQDEQFF.

The J gene is TRBJ2-7, the V gene TRBV5-5; TCRdb calls TRBD2, which cannot be checked without DNA. CDR3 size: 14 residues. Germline V gene data show CDR1 as SGHKS and CDR2 as YYEKEE (reference sequence). The CDR3 sequence: CASSFGASGREQYF.

The CDR3 sequence is CSARDRGGRRFNQPQHF. The chain is built from TRBV20-1 and TRBJ1-5; TCRdb picks TRBD1, but there is no DNA to check that call. Germline CDR1 and CDR2: DFQATT and SNEGSKA (reference sequence). The CDR3 spans 17 residues.

The chain couples TRBV27 to TRBJ2-2; TCRdb proposes TRBD1, but this gene call is untestable without DNA. The germline CDR1 and CDR2 sequences are MNHEY and SMNVEV (reference sequence). The CDR3 runs to 19 residues. The CDR3: CASSLYPRQGRSPTGELFF.

The chain uses TRBV6-6 and TRBJ1-1. The CDR3 totals 12 residues. The germline V gene encodes CDR1 MNHNY and CDR2 SVGAGI (reference sequence). CDR3 region: CASREGNTEAFF.

The chain carries TRBV9 and TRBJ2-1; absent DNA, TCRdb's TRBD1 call cannot be checked. Germline CDR1 SGDLS, CDR2 YYNGEE. The CDR3 runs to 16 residues. The CDR3 here is CASTPYQGISYNEQFF.

The chain links TRBV7-6 to TRBJ1-2. The CDR3 is made up of 13 amino acids. Germline values: CDR1 SGHVS, CDR2 FNYEAQ. CDR3 protein: CASSQTENYGYTF.

The V gene is TRBV28, the J gene TRBJ2-7. Germline CDR1 reads MDHEN; CDR2 reads SYDVKM. This CDR3 spans 12 amino acids. This chain's CDR3 is CASSLTRYEQYF.